Shown below are 15 T cell receptor beta chains from a single sample sequenced in a study of cytomegalovirus exposure and HLA in healthy donors. PCR involved 60 Vbeta and 13 Jbeta primers. The table came from immunoSEQ multiplex PCR; TCRdb's copy has only in-frame clones and leaves some out. The sample is made up of 80,000 or so clones, and the top ten hold roughly an eighth of it. The sequencing input was PBMCs. The receptors were sampled from a man aged 50-60 years in good health and CMV-seropositive.

The chain combines TRBV5-1 with TRBJ1-6; tentative D call: TRBD1 (5 bases). Per the germline V gene, CDR1 is SGHRS and CDR2 is YFSETQ. Deletions cut 3 bases from V and 9 bases from J, with 22 bases between. The CDR3 runs to 17 residues. CDR3 coding DNA: TGCGCCAGCAGCTGGGGAGGGGAGGGACTGGTTCGTTCACCCCTCCACTTT. Translating gives CASSWGGEGLVRSPLHF.

The chain is built from TRBV5-6 and TRBJ2-2; 7 bases match TRBD2. The V gene end was trimmed by 3 bases and the J gene end by 0 bases; junction bases not matched to a gene: 8. The germline V gene has CDR1 SGHDT and CDR2 YYEEEE. This CDR3 spans 17 amino acids. This CDR3 reads CASSYPWAGANTGELFF. The CDR3 nucleotides read TGTGCCAGCAGCTATCCATGGGCGGGGGCGAACACCGGGGAGCTGTTTTTT.

V and J are TRBV9 and TRBJ2-1, with 10 nucleotides matching TRBD2. V lost 5 bases and J lost 6; bases outside the gene matches: 8. Germline V CDR1 and CDR2: SGDLS, YYNGEE. There are 15 residues in the CDR3. The CDR3 nucleotides are TGTGCCAGCAGTTCAGCGGGAGGGTCCGGCAATGAGCAGTTCTTC. Its protein product is CASSSAGGSGNEQFF.

V gene TRBV19 combines with J gene TRBJ1-2; the D gene is possibly TRBD1 (5 bases). V was trimmed by 5 bases and J by 0 bases, leaving 13 bases between them. The CDR3 runs to 15 residues. CDR1 and CDR2 (germline): LNHDA, SQIVND (reference sequence). The CDR3 sequence: CASSEFSTANYGYTF. The DNA of the CDR3 is TGTGCCAGTAGTGAATTTTCGACAGCTAACTATGGCTACACCTTC.

The chain links TRBV5-6 to TRBJ2-1; 8 bases line up with TRBD1. The V segment lost 0 bases and the J segment 5 bases; nucleotides outside the gene matches: 7. CDR1 is SGHDT, CDR2 YYEEEE, per germline. This CDR3 contains 16 residues. In DNA form, the CDR3 reads TGTGCCAGCAGCTTGGGGACAGGGAAAAGGAACAATGAGCAGTTCTTC. Translation gives CASSLGTGKRNNEQFF.

The CDR3 is CASSWSGEGNTEAFF. CDR3 sequence (DNA): TGCGCCAGCAGCTGGTCCGGGGAAGGGAACACTGAAGCTTTCTTT. The chain joins TRBV5-1 to TRBJ1-1; D is ambiguous. The CDR3 runs 15 residues. Trimming removed 3 bases at V and 1 base at J, with 13 bases between. Germline V CDR1 and CDR2: SGHRS, YFSETQ.

The genes are TRBV6-1 and TRBJ2-5; possibly TRBD1 for D (6 bases). In germline, CDR1 is MNHNS, CDR2 SASEGT. This CDR3 has 14 residues. Trimming removed 6 bases from V and 4 bases from J, with 15 bases in between. CDR3 protein: CASSSTGLGETQYF. The CDR3 DNA is TGTGCCAGCAGCAGCACAGGGTTAGGAGAGACCCAGTACTTC.

The chain uses TRBV29-1 and TRBJ2-2; TRBD2 agrees at 7 bases. Germline CDR1 reads SQVTM; CDR2 reads ANQGSEA. J gave up 3 bases and V 6 bases, and 10 bases lay outside the gene matches. This CDR3 has 15 amino acids. CDR3 residues: CSVNGLGGDTGELFF. The CDR3 region has the DNA TGCAGCGTAAACGGACTTGGGGGGGACACCGGGGAGCTGTTTTTT.

V gene TRBV11-2 combines with J gene TRBJ1-1; D is undetermined. V lost 5 bases to trimming and J lost 5 bases, with 15 bases between them. Germline values: CDR1 SGHAT, CDR2 FQNNGV. The CDR3 sequence is 14 residues long. The CDR3 here is CASSPGGLYTEAFF. The CDR3 nucleotides read TGTGCCAGCAGCCCCGGCGGATTGTATACTGAAGCTTTCTTT.

DNA for the CDR3: TGTGCCAGCAGTGAAAGGGACAGGGAAGAGCAGTTCTTC. This sequence encodes CASSERDREEQFF. The chain links TRBV2 to TRBJ2-1, with TRBD1 identical over 9 bases. CDR1 and CDR2 (germline): SNHLY, FYNNEI. The V and J ends lost 2 bases and 10 bases, in that order; junction bases with no gene match: 3. CDR3 length equals 13 residues.

The rearrangement joins TRBV7-9 to TRBJ2-7; 9 nucleotides agree with TRBD1. This CDR3 is built from 14 residues. CDR1 and CDR2 from the germline V gene are SEHNR and FQNEAQ (reference sequence). Trimming at V came to 5 bases and at J to 3 bases, leaving 5 bases not matched to a gene. CDR3 bases: TGTGCCAGCAGCCCACGGGACAGGGTCTACGAGCAGTACGTC. As protein: CASSPRDRVYEQYV.

The chain combines TRBV29-1 with TRBJ1-6, with 12 bases matching TRBD1. V shed 4 bases, J shed 10 bases, and the junction held 2 bases outside the gene matches. This CDR3 has 13 residues. The germline CDR1 and CDR2 sequences are SQVTM and ANQGSEA. The CDR3 region is CSVAGTGGSPLHF. CDR3 sequence (DNA): TGCAGCGTTGCGGGGACAGGGGGCTCACCCCTCCACTTT. The whole variable domain, remainder taken from reference TRBV29-1 and TRBJ1-6, is SAVISQKPSRDICQRGTSLTIQCQVDSQVTMMFWYRQQPGQSLTLIATANQGSEATYESGFVIDKFPISRPNLTFSTLTVSNMSPEDSSIYLCSVAGTGGSPLHFGNGTRLTVT.

The chain has TRBV4-1 and TRBJ2-5; no reliable D call. The germline V gene has CDR1 MGHRA and CDR2 YSYEKL. The CDR3 contains 16 residues. Trimming removed 1 base from V and 1 base from J, with 13 bases in between. CDR3 DNA: TGCGCCAGCAGCCAAGCCCCACGGGTCCGCCAAGAGACCCAGTACTTC. Amino acid sequence: CASSQAPRVRQETQYF.

The chain combines TRBV29-1 with TRBJ2-1; 7 bases map to TRBD1. Germline V gene lookup returns CDR1 SQVTM and CDR2 ANQGSEA. J lost 5 bases, V lost 2 bases, and 9 bases had no gene match. This CDR3 has 15 amino acids. The CDR3 region is CSVELGGQWDNEQFF. CDR3 nucleotide sequence: TGCAGCGTTGAATTAGGGGGACAGTGGGACAATGAGCAGTTCTTC.

V and J are TRBV6-6 and TRBJ2-3, with 8 positions matching TRBD1. Unmatched junction bases numbered 6, after V lost 4 bases and J lost 6 bases. The CDR3 contains 14 residues. Germline V gives CDR1 MNHNY, CDR2 SVGAGI (reference sequence). The CDR3 DNA sequence: TGTGCCAGCAGTTTTGGACAGGGCGGGGATACGCAGTATTTT. The encoded protein is CASSFGQGGDTQYF.